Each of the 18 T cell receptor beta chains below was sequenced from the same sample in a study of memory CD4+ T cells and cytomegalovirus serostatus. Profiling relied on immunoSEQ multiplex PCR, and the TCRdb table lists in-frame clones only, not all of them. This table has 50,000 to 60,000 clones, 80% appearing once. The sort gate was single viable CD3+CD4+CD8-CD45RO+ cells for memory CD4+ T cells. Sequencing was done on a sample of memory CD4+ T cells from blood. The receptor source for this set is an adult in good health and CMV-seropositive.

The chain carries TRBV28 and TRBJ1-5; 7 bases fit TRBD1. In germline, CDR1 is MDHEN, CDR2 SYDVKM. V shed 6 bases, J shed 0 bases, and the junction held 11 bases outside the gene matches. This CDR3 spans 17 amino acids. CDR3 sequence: CASSLAQGVYSNQPQHF. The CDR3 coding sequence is TGTGCCAGCAGCCTTGCCCAGGGGGTGTATAGCAATCAGCCCCAGCATTTT. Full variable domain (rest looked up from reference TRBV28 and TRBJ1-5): DVKVTQSSRYLVKRTGEKVFLECVQDMDHENMFWYRQDPGLGLRLIYFSYDVKMKEKGDIPEGYSVSREKKERFSLILESASTNQTSMYLCASSLAQGVYSNQPQHFGDGTRLSIL.

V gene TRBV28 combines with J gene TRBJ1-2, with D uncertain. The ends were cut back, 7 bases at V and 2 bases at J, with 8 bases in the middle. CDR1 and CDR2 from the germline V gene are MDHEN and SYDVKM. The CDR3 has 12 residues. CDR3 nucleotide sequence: TGTGCCAGCAATGCGATAAACTATGGCTACACCTTC. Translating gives CASNAINYGYTF.

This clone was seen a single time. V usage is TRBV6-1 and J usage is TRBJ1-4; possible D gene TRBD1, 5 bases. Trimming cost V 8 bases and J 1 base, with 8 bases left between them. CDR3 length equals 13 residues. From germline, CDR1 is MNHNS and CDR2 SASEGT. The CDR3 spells CASQGVTNEKLFF. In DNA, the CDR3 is TGTGCCAGCCAGGGCGTAACTAATGAAAAACTGTTTTTT.

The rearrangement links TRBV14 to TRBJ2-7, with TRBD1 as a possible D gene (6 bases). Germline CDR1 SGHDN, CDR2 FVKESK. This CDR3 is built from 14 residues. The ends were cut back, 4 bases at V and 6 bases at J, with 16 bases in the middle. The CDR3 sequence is CASSPSRQEPEQYF. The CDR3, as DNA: TGTGCCAGCAGCCCATCCCGACAGGAACCCGAGCAGTACTTC.

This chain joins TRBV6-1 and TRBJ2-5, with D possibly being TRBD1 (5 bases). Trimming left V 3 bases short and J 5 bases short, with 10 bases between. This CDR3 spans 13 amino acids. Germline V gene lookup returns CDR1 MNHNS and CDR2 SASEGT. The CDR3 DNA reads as TGTGCCAGCAGTGAGTCCCCAGGGGAGACCCAGTACTTC. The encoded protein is CASSESPGETQYF.

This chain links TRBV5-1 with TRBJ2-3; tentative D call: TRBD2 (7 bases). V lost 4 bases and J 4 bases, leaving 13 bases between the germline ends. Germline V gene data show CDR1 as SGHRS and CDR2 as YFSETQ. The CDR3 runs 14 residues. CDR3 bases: TGCGCCAGCAGCCCGTGGGGGGGGCCAGATACGCAGTATTTT. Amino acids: CASSPWGGPDTQYF.

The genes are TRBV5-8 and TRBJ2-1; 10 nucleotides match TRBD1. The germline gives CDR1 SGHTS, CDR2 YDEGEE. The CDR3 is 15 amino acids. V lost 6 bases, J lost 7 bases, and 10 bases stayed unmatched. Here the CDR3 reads CASISWGQGRNEQFF. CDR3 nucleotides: TGTGCCAGCATCTCTTGGGGACAGGGGAGGAATGAGCAGTTCTTC. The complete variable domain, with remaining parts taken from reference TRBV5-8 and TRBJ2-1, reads EAGVTQSPTHLIKTRGQQATLRCSPISGHTSVYWYQQALGLGLQFLLWYDEGEERNRGNFPPRFSGRQFPNYSSELNVNALELEDSALYLCASISWGQGRNEQFFGPGTRLTVL.

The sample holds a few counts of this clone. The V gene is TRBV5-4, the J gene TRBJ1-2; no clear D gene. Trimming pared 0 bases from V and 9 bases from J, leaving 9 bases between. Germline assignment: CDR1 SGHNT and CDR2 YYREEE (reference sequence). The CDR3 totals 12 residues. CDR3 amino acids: CASSLGLGSYTF. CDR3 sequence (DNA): TGTGCCAGCAGCTTGGGACTAGGGAGCTACACCTTC.

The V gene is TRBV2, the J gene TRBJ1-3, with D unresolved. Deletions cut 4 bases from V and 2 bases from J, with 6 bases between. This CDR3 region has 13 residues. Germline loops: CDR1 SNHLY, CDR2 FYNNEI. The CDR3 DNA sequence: TGTGCCAGCAGTGGTTGGACTGGAAACACCATATATTTT. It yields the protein CASSGWTGNTIYF.

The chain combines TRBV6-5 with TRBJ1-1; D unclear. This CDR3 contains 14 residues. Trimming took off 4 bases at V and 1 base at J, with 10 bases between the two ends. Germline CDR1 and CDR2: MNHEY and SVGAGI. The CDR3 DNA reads TGTGCCAGCAGTTTTGGGAGGGCGAACACTGAAGCTTTCTTT. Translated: CASSFGRANTEAFF.

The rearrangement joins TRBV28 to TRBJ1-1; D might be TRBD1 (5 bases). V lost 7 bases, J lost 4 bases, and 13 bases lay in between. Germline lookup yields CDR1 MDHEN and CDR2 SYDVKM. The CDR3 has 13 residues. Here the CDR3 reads CASTPGRLTEAFF. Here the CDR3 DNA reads TGTGCCAGCACCCCAGGGAGGCTCACTGAAGCTTTCTTT.

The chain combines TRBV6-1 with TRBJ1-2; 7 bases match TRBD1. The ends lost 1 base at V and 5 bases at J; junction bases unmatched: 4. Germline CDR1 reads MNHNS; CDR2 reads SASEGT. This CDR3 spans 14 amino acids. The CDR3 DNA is TGTGCCAGCAGTGAAGGGACAGGACTATATGGCTACACCTTC. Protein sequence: CASSEGTGLYGYTF.

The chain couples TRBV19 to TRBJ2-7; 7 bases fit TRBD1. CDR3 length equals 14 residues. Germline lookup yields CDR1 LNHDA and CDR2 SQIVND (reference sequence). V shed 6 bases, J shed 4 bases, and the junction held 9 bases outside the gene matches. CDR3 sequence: CASRTTGTAYEQYF. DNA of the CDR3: TGTGCCAGTAGAACTACCGGGACAGCTTACGAGCAGTACTTC.

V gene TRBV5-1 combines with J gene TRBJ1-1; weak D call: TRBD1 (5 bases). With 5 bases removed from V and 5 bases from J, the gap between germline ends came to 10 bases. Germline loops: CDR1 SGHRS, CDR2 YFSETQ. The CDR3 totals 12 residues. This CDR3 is CASSWGGTEAFF. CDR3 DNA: TGCGCCAGCAGTTGGGGGGGTACTGAAGCTTTCTTT.

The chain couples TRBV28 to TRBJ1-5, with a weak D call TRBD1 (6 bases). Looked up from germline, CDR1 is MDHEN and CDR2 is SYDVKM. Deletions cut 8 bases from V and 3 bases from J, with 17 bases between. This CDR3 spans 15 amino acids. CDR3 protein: CASHHRVRPNQPQHF. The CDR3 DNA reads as TGTGCCAGCCACCACAGGGTTAGGCCCAATCAGCCCCAGCATTTT.

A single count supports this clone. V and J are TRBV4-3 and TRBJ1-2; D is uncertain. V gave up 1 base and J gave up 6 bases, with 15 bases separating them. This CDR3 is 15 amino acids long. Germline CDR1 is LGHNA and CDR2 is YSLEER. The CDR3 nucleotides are TGCGCCAGCAGCCAAGGAACCCTCAGGTGGGATGGCTACACCTTC. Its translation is CASSQGTLRWDGYTF.

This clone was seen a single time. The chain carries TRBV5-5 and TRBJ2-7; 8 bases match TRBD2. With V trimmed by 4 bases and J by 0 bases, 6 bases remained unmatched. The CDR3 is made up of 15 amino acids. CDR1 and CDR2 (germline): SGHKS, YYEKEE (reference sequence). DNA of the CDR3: TGTGCCAGCAGCCCGAGAAGCGGGAGCTCCTACGAGCAGTACTTC. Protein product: CASSPRSGSSYEQYF.

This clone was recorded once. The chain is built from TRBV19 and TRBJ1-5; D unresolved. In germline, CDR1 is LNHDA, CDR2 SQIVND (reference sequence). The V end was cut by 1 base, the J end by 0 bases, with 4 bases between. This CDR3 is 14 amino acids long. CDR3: CASSIGGSNQPQHF. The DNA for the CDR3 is TGTGCCAGTAGTATAGGCGGTAGCAATCAGCCCCAGCATTTT.